This T cell receptor beta chain derives from a study of T cell responses to AZD1222 COVID-19 vaccine. Overall study context: Investigators merged groups given second doses at roughly 4 or roughly 12 weeks. The study, taken as a whole, reports: Repertoires were sampled only after the peak T cell response. Receipt of two AZD1222 doses was followed by a rise in Spike-specific TCR breadth and depth.

Using immunoSEQ multiplex PCR, the repertoire was profiled, and TCRdb retains in-frame clones only, with some absent. The sample includes roughly 120,000 clones, roughly 90% seen only once; the top ten take approximately 4.2%. Germline V gives CDR1 DFQATT, CDR2 SNEGSKA (reference sequence). The CDR3 runs to 11 residues. Trimming left V 4 bases short and J 7 bases short, with 10 bases between. Comments on this clone: Its antigen is unknown.

The source is an adult in good health. Sequenced here: peripheral blood, sampled on day 0 of AZD1222 vaccination. The gene calls are TRBV20-1 and TRBJ2-5, with D possibly TRBD1 on 6 matching bases. DNA for the CDR3: TGCAGTGCTACGCCACAGGGGACCCAGTACTTC. This encodes CSATPQGTQYF.